This T cell receptor (beta chain) was captured in a study of cytomegalovirus exposure and HLA in healthy donors (dated by TCRdb to the late 2010s). General notes on the study: An earlier analysis of 587 of the donors reported 276 Gb of sequence data and 95 million to 120 million unique TCR beta sequences obtained from approximately 180 million T cells. Typing coverage varied by locus: 629-630 donors for A, B, C, DRB1 and DQB1; approximately 560 for DQA1; some 610 for DPA1; fewer than 480 for DPB1. Along with the approximately 700-subject first cohort, a separate validation cohort of more than 90 different subjects was used. On average, about 240,000 unique TCR beta nucleotide sequences were sequenced per donor among about 400 genotyped donors of the cohort, with roughly a sixth of those sequences being non-productive. The T cell repertoires of around 670 subjects were profiled by immunosequencing and related to cytomegalovirus serostatus. The aim of the study was to test whether cataloging public T cell receptors could identify signatures of past pathogen exposure. About five DR-DQ haplotypes were handled as single units for association and clustering, since linkage in the cohort was strong. A later genetic analysis took genome-wide SNP genotypes for about three fifths of the 666 donors and used that subset as a discovery cohort. Donor age, sex, ethnicity and CMV serostatus were collected together with the repertoire data. Class I and class II HLA loci were covered by the typing at four-digit resolution. An early release that covered some 640 HLA-typed donors contained about 300 gigabases of sequencing data and 70 million to 100 million unique TCR sequences. Rather than using new phenotypic data, the later analysis identified candidate immune exposures from TCR beta sequences and from how often those sequences occurred across donors. Of the roughly 400 genotyped donors, about 84% fell in the genetic ancestry cluster associated with self-reported Caucasian donors. In an earlier analysis of several hundred of the donors, high-throughput TCR beta sequencing was used to judge whether each TCR beta V gene segment behaved as functional or pseudogenic. To predict cytomegalovirus infection status, the study brought together high-throughput TCR immunosequencing, statistical association of individual TCRs with disease status, and machine learning. In a later analysis, previously published TCR beta repertoires from about 670 donors were re-analyzed and high-resolution HLA genotyping was added so that TCR occurrence patterns could be studied. All discovery cohort repertoires had been generated using a single sequencing platform.

About this clone itself: The specificity of this receptor is unknown. No clone much larger than this one lies a single base away; base qualities are absent.

The CDR3 holds 19 amino acids from the cysteine to the phenylalanine. Only CDR3 DNA remains: 57 bases, in frame from the first base. The germline V gene specifies SGHDT as CDR1 and YYEEEE as CDR2. A distance of 24 bases separates the germline ends of V and J, which lose 0 bases and 6 bases respectively. Beyond this particular receptor, the publication reports: Immune exposure information for the cohort was limited to CMV serostatus. An earlier analysis of around 600 of the donors showed that most TCR beta V segments appeared in productive rearrangements either about 87% or about 30% of the time, which broadly matched IMGT annotations. Linkage disequilibrium might explain the correlated functional status among segregating V segments, but an unknown experimental factor could not be excluded. The authors suggested that the approach could potentially be generalized to other disease states and immunological phenotypes. Three of the identified cytomegalovirus-associated TCR beta chains were confirmed in vitro to be specific for cytomegalovirus antigens. A later analysis reported that several top co-occurrence clusters appeared linked to parvovirus B19, influenza, CMV and Epstein-Barr virus. A later analysis found that HLA-associated TCR beta chains were more clonally expanded and had lower generation probabilities than equally common non-associated chains. Because the 87-base-pair reads could not distinguish some IMGT-functional V segments, including TRBV6-2 and TRBV6-3, those segments were excluded. The presence/absence analyses assumed that sequencing depth was roughly uniform across donors, and that assumption may not be true. Specific HLA alleles were associated with 15,000 to 20,000 TCR beta sequences at a false discovery rate of 0.05 in a later analysis. About 15 rarely observed V segments, including chromosome 9 orphons, were excluded from the earlier analysis of almost 600 of the donors because counts were too low. In a later analysis, TCR association rates were found to vary across HLA loci, with the most associated TCRs seen for DRB1 alleles and the fewest for HLA-C alleles. A further reported finding was that TCR beta sequences accurately predicted the HLA-A and HLA-B alleles for most subjects in the first cohort. The study gave a list of more than 150 TCR beta chains associated with cytomegalovirus. In a later genetic analysis, a missense DCLRE1C variant was associated with V-gene and J-gene trimming of TCR beta chains, and the association was replicated in an independent cohort. In a later analysis, most CMV-associated TCR beta chains were found to appear HLA-restricted, with HLA associations seemingly driven largely by CMV exposure. A later genetic analysis reported fewer N-insertions in productive TCRs among donors in an Asian-associated ancestry cluster than the roughly 700-donor mean. Most TCR sequences were seen in very few donors, while some public TCRs were found in many individuals. Cytomegalovirus status was reported to be diagnosed by the classifier with high specificity and sensitivity in both the original and validation cohorts. Assigning TCR associations to individual alleles was difficult when HLA alleles, especially DR and DQ, strongly co-occurred. Because HLA typing was unavailable for some donors at each locus, only the typed subset was used in association tests. A cluster of highly shared sequence variants was judged likely to represent a technical artifact of the sequencing pipeline. This cohort had only TCR beta chains sequenced, and the lack of alpha or paired-chain data limited which features could be detected.

The cohort was made up of 650 to 700 healthy bone marrow donors. At the time of sampling, all cohort members were nominally healthy, though unrecorded immune exposures were likely present. The donor tested CMV seropositive and was one of the 289 seropositive cohort members. A peripheral blood sample was provided by each donor, and peripheral blood mononuclear cells were used for TCR beta sequencing. The Qiagen DNeasy Blood Extraction Kit was used to extract genomic DNA from the blood cell samples. The method was the immunoSEQ multiplex PCR assay. The multiplex PCR relied on a mix of 60 forward primers for TCR Vbeta segments and 13 reverse primers for TCR Jbeta segments. Amplification of the CDR3 region of rearranged TCR beta genes was performed with a multiplex PCR assay on genomic DNA. On the Illumina HiSeq System, the amplified TCR beta libraries were sequenced as 87-base-pair reads. As for the original processing: A later analysis counted around 72 million unique TCR beta chains across the 550 to 800 repertoires, and 9.5 million to 11 million of these chains were shared by at least two donors. Raw reads were error-corrected and collapsed into unique sequences by a nearest-neighbor algorithm in which closely related sequences were merged to remove PCR and sequencing errors. CDR3 sequences were aligned to IMGT reference sequences to assign V, D and J gene segments. For a sequence to be retained, a match of at least six nucleotides to both a V gene segment and a J gene segment was required. Rearrangements were called productive when the CDR3 lacked stop codons and stayed in frame with V and J; all others were non-productive. CDR3 was defined according to IMGT convention as the region running from the second conserved V-encoded cysteine to the conserved J-encoded phenylalanine. In an earlier analysis of around 600 of the donors, sequences lacking an unambiguous match to a single V gene segment were excluded. In an earlier analysis of 587 of the donors, a V segment was called functional when productive rearrangements were above 56.7%, and segregating when the standard deviation between donors exceeded 5%. To diagnose cytomegalovirus status from the catalog of TCR beta chain sequences, a statistical classification framework was built. In a later analysis, V and J genes were assigned by comparing TCR nucleotide sequences against IMGT/GENE-DB human TR gene sequences. In a later analysis, CDR3 sequences and most-parsimonious VDJ recombination scenarios were assigned using the TCRdist pipeline. A later analysis defined each TCR beta chain by its CDR3 amino acid sequence plus V-gene family, and excluded reads lacking a unique V-gene family. To address suspected cross-contamination and a sequencing artifact, a later analysis removed over 500 highly shared, low-generation-probability nucleotide sequences. In a later analysis, a clonal expansion index for each public chain was calculated from normalized within-repertoire ranks of inferred template counts. In a later analysis, generation probabilities were computed using a VDJ recombination model fitted to out-of-frame rearrangements, and the results were checked against IGoR. A later analysis scored TCR-TCR, TCR-HLA and TCR-CMV co-occurrence with hypergeometric tests, applying a repertoire-size bias correction to TCR pairs. To estimate false discovery rates, a later analysis permuted the HLA or CMV assignments 20 times. In a later analysis, co-occurring TCRs were grouped using DBSCAN, with TCRdist sequence similarity added in when clustering inside HLA-allele-positive subsets. Repertoires with fewer than 30,000 or more than 120,000 public chains, plus five repertoires with anomalous nucleotide sharing, were excluded from co-occurrence clustering. What TCRdb holds here is the immuneACCESS table cut down to in-frame rearrangements. Part of the clones is not present; checked against another copy, under half of the missing clones reflect an unresolved V gene, and the others are unexplained. V and J calls and clone size follow that table, whereas D and trimming were derived from the DNA. The sample profile shows 58,000 or so clones; less than 75% of them were found once. More than 20% of the sample lies in the top ten.

The chain was built from TRBV5-6 and TRBJ2-2, with a tentative D gene TRBD2 over 6 matching bases. This receptor was taken from a middle-aged man in good health and CMV-seropositive. Sequencing was carried out using PBMCs. The CDR3 sequence is CASSLELLGGRDLAGELFF. The sequence in DNA is TGTGCCAGCAGCTTGGAGTTACTCGGGGGTCGGGATTTGGCCGGGGAGCTGTTTTTT.